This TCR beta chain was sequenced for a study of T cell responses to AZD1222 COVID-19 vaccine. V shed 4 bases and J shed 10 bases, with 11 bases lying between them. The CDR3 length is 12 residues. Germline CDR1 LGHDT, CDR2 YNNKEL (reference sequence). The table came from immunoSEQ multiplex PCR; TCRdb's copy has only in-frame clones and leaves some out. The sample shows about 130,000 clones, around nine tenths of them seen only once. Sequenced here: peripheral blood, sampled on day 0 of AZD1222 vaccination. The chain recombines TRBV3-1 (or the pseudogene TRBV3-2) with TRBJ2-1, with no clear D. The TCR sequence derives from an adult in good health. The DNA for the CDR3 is TGTGCCAGCAGCCCAACCCTCGGGGAGCAGTTCTTC. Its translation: CASSPTLGEQFF.